The clone carrying this T cell receptor beta chain was observed a few times. Its matching antigen is unknown. The data were obtained in a study of beta chain features in type 1 diabetes. The wider study: Healthy donors and patients showed comparable age, gender and cell yields. Whole-study results and caveats: Junctions at VDJ sites from type 1 diabetes patients had fewer insertions and more deletions. The cDNA sequencing approach could over-represent high-TCR-expressing cells.

Expressed TCRB transcripts were sequenced because the entire RNA isolate underwent reverse transcription. Clones were read by immunoSEQ multiplex PCR, and TCRdb kept only the in-frame ones, dropping some. This table has over 100,000 clones, 30% to 40% appearing once. Germline values: CDR1 SGHRS, CDR2 YFSETQ. After removal of 3 bases from V and 0 bases from J, the junction contained 4 bases not matched to a gene. The CDR3 is made up of 15 amino acids. The rearrangement links TRBV5-1 to TRBJ2-7, with 9 bases matching TRBD1. Specimen: stem cell memory CD4+ T cells from blood. The clonotype was recovered from a woman aged 18-29 years in good health. DNA for the CDR3: TGCGCCAGCAGCTCCGGGACAGGGTACTCCTACGAGCAGTACTTC. Its translation: CASSSGTGYSYEQYF.